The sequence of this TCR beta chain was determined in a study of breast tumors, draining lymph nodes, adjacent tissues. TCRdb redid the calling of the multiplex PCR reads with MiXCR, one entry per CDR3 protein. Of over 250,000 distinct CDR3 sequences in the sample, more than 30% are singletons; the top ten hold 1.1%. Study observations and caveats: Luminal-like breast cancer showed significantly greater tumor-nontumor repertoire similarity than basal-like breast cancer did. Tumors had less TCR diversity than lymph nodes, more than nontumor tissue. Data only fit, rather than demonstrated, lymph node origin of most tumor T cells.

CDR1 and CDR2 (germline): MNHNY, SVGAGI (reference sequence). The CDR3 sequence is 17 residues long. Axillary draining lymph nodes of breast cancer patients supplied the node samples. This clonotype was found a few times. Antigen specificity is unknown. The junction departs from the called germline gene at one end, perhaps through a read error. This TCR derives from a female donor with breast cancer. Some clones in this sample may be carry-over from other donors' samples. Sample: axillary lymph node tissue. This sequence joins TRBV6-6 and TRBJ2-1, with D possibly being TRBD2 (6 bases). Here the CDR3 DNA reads TGTGCCAGCAGTCACTCGGGACTCCCGAGCTCCTACAATGAGCAGTTCTTC. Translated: CASSHSGLPSSYNEQFF.